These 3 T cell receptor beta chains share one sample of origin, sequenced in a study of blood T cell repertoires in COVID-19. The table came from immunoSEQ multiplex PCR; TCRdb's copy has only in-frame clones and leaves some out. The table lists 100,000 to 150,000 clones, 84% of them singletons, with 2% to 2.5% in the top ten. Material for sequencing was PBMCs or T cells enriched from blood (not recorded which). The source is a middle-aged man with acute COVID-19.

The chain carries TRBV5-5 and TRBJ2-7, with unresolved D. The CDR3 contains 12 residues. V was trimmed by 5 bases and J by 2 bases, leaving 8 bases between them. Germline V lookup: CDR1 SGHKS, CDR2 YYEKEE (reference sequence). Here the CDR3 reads CASSAPAYEQYF. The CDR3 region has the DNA TGTGCCAGCAGTGCACCGGCCTACGAGCAGTACTTC.

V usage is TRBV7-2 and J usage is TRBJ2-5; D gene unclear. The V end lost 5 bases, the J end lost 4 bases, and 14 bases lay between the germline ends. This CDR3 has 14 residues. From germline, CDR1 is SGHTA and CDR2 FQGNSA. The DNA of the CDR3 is TGTGCCAGCAGCCCCCGGAGATACTCAGAGACCCAGTACTTC. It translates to CASSPRRYSETQYF.

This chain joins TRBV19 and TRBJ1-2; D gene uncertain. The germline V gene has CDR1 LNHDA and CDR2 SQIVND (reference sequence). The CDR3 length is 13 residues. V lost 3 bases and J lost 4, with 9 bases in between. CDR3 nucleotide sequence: TGTGCCAGTAGTATCGAGGAGGTCTATGGCTACACCTTC. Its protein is CASSIEEVYGYTF.